This TCR beta chain came from a study of CD8 T cells in Susac syndrome. The table lists this clonotype with a count of one. RNA totalling roughly 0.45 to 1 ug underwent reverse transcription with random hexamers. From the immunoSEQ multiplex PCR reads, TCRdb called clonotypes with MiXCR, one entry per CDR3 protein. This sample carries roughly 130,000 distinct CDR3 sequences, 85% to 95% of them seen once, and the ten largest clones take over 0.09%. The source is a human donor with multiple sclerosis. Sequenced material: CD4+ T cells from PBMCs.

The CDR3 loop reads CASNTGQGPYEQYF. CDR3 sequence (DNA): TGTGCCAGCAATACGGGACAGGGGCCCTACGAGCAGTACTTC. The chain is built from TRBV9 and TRBJ2-7, with TRBD1 matching 10 bases. This CDR3 spans 14 amino acids. CDR1 and CDR2 from the germline V gene are SGDLS and YYNGEE. Germline trimming cut 6 bases from V and 2 bases from J; bases unmatched to any gene: 5.